The 11 T cell receptor beta chains given below trace back to one sample, sequenced in a study of blood T cell repertoires in COVID-19. Profiled with immunoSEQ multiplex PCR; TCRdb holds only in-frame clones, not every one. The sample holds approximately 46,000 clones; approximately 81% are singletons and the top ten take roughly 13%. Sequencing was done on a sample of peripheral blood. Every receptor here comes from a woman in her 70s in a cohort sampled during active COVID-19.

The genes are TRBV18 and TRBJ2-7; D might be TRBD2 (5 bases). The CDR3 length is 16 residues. Germline V gene sequence: CDR1 KGHSH, CDR2 LQKENI. The germline V and J ends were trimmed by 3 bases and 0 bases, with 15 bases remaining between them. The CDR3 region is CASSPAVGSVSYEQYF. The CDR3 DNA sequence: TGTGCCAGCTCACCTGCAGTTGGTAGCGTCTCCTACGAGCAGTACTTC. The whole variable domain, remainder taken from reference TRBV18 and TRBJ2-7, is NAGVMQNPRHLVRRRGQEARLRCSPMKGHSHVYWYRQLPEEGLKFMVYLQKENIIDESGMPKERFSAEFPKEGPSILRIQQVVRGDSAAYFCASSPAVGSVSYEQYFGPGTRLTVT.

The chain is built from TRBV28 and TRBJ2-4; D is perhaps TRBD1 (8 bases). This CDR3 spans 15 amino acids. CDR1 MDHEN and CDR2 SYDVKM come from the germline V gene. The germline V and J ends were trimmed by 6 bases and 12 bases, with 24 bases remaining between them. This chain's CDR3 is CASSRRLTGGGHQYF. The CDR3 bases are TGTGCCAGCAGCCGGAGACTTACAGGGGGGGGACATCAGTACTTC.

This chain connects TRBV28 to TRBJ2-7, with 10 bases aligning to TRBD1. The germline CDR1 and CDR2 sequences are MDHEN and SYDVKM. The CDR3 runs 14 residues. V was clipped by 6 bases and J by 3 bases; unmatched bases: 5. The CDR3 spells CASRRTGGGYEQYF. In DNA, the CDR3 is TGTGCCAGCAGGCGGACAGGGGGTGGCTACGAGCAGTACTTC.

The V call is TRBV19, the J call TRBJ2-7, with 7 bases that match TRBD2. V lost 5 bases and J lost 2; bases outside the gene matches: 6. CDR1 is LNHDA, CDR2 SQIVND, per germline (reference sequence). This CDR3 spans 14 amino acids. CDR3 sequence reads: CASSEASGTYEQYF. Here the CDR3 DNA reads TGTGCCAGTAGTGAGGCTAGCGGCACCTACGAGCAGTACTTC.

This sequence joins TRBV28 and TRBJ2-3, with TRBD2 matching over 7 bases. Per germline, CDR1 MDHEN and CDR2 SYDVKM. The CDR3 totals 17 residues. The ends lost 5 bases at V and 2 bases at J; junction bases unmatched: 13. The CDR3 sequence: CASSPPVASGDTDTQYF. Written as DNA, the CDR3 is TGTGCCAGCAGTCCCCCCGTCGCTAGCGGAGACACAGATACGCAGTATTTT.

This clone was counted between two and nine times. V is TRBV1 and J is TRBJ1-2; the table assigns TRBD1, which was not confirmed against the DNA. TRBV1 is classified as a pseudogene. The CDR3 has 15 residues. The chain's CDR3 is CTSSQDRGFYYGYTF. The DNA for the CDR3 is TGCACCAGCAGCCAAGACAGGGGGTTCTACTATGGCTACACCTTC.

The chain couples TRBV6-6 to TRBJ2-7; 11 nucleotides line up with TRBD2. Looked up from germline, CDR1 is MNHNY and CDR2 is SVGAGI (reference sequence). J lost 0 bases, V lost 4 bases, and 5 bases had no gene match. This CDR3 spans 16 amino acids. DNA for the CDR3: TGTGCCAGCAGTTTCGGGACTAGCGGATCCTCCTACGAGCAGTACTTC. Protein sequence: CASSFGTSGSSYEQYF.

This clone has only a few counts. The CDR3 DNA follows: TGTGCCAGCTCACCCCAGGAAGGGAACACTGAAGCTTTCTTT. This codes for CASSPQEGNTEAFF. This chain joins TRBV18 and TRBJ1-1; D not certain. The CDR3 is made up of 14 amino acids. Deletions cut 3 bases from V and 1 base from J, with 9 bases between. Germline CDR1 reads KGHSH; CDR2 reads LQKENI.

A few counts support this clone. The rearrangement uses TRBV7-9 and TRBJ2-5; the D gene is possibly TRBD2 (6 bases). Trimming took 6 bases from V and 3 from J, leaving 23 bases between them. The germline V gene encodes CDR1 SEHNR and CDR2 FQNEAQ (reference sequence). CDR3 length: 17 residues. In DNA form, the CDR3 reads TGTGCCAGCAGGACTGAACAACTCGGGACTCATGAAGAGACCCAGTACTTC. Translating gives CASRTEQLGTHEETQYF. Complete variable domain (other parts from reference TRBV7-9 and TRBJ2-5): DTGVSQNPRHKITKRGQNVTFRCDPISEHNRLYWYRQTLGQGPEFLTYFQNEAQLEKSRLLSDRFSAERPKGSFSTLEIQRTEQGDSAMYLCASRTEQLGTHEETQYFGPGTRLLVL.

This clone was found once. CDR3 DNA: TGTGCCAGCAGTTCTCGGACAGATTATAGCAATCAGCCCCAGCATTTT. Translating gives CASSSRTDYSNQPQHF. The V call is TRBV28, the J call TRBJ1-5; a possible D gene is TRBD1 (6 bases). V lost 4 bases and J lost 0, with 13 bases in between. This CDR3 has 16 amino acids. The V gene's germline CDR1 is MDHEN and CDR2 SYDVKM.

This chain joins TRBV6-5 and TRBJ1-2; tentative D call: TRBD1 (6 bases). Trimming took off 6 bases at V and 3 bases at J, with 14 bases between the two ends. Germline lookup yields CDR1 MNHEY and CDR2 SVGAGI. The CDR3 covers 14 residues. The CDR3 loop is CASRRVGGHYGYTF. CDR3 bases: TGTGCCAGCAGGAGAGTCGGGGGGCACTATGGCTACACCTTC.